The T cell receptor (beta chain) under discussion was sequenced for a study of tumor-infiltrating lymphocytes in primary liver carcinoma. The tissue used was unsorted bulk material of about 19-31 mg. RNA and DNA were co-extracted from it with the AllPrep DNA/RNA mini kit. V was pared by 6 bases and J by 13 bases, with 21 bases between. Per the germline V gene, CDR1 is SNHLY and CDR2 is FYNNEI. The CDR3 is 14 amino acids. In this sample, this clonotype turned up a few times. TCR beta cDNA was prepared out of roughly 490 ng total RNA by means of a constant-region primer. Libraries of TCR beta came from three nested multiplex PCR rounds with slightly modified ARM-PCR. A C-beta reverse primer and TRBV1-TRBV30 forward primers served in each of the first two PCR rounds, at approximately 10 cycles apiece. TCRdb called the multiplex PCR reads again in MiXCR, with one record for every CDR3 protein. The sample yields 90,000 to 150,000 distinct CDR3 sequences, around 60% seen once.

The genes are TRBV2 and TRBJ1-4; D perhaps matches TRBD1 (5 bases). Sequencing was done on a sample of liver tumor tissue from sampling region 1. The subset denotes: tumor region T1, superior pole. This receptor was identified in a woman aged 55-69 years with primary liver carcinoma and hepatitis B virus infection. The CDR3 DNA reads as TGTGCCAGCAGCGAGACAGCAACTAATAAAAGACTGTTTTTT. This codes for CASSETATNKRLFF.